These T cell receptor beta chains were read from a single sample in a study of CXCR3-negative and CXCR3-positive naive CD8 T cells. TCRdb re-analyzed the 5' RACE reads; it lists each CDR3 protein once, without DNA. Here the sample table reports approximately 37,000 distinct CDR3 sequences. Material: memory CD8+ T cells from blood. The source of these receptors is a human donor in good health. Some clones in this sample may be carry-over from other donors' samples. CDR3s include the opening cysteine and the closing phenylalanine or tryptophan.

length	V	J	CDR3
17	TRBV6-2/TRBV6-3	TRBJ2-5	CASSYGLAGPAGETQYF
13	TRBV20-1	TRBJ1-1	CSASRQGSTEAFF
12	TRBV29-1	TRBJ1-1	CSAEDRNTEAFF
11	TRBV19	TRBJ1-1	CASRRDSEAFF
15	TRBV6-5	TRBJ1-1	CASRTGPSLGTEAFF
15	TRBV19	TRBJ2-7	CASSMGTGSVYEQYF
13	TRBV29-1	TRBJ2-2	CSVWRGNTGELFF
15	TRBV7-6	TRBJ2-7	CASSERQGVAYEQYF
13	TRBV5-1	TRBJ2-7	CASSLPDPYEQYF
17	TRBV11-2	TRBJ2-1	CASSLGTGAVLYNEQFF
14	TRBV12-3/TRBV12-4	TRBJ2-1	CASRGGTSTNEQFF
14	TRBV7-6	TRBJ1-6	CASSSGTGVSPLHF
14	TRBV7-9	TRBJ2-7	CASSLSQSTYEQYF
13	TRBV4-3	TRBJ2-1	CASSQDGRSEQFF
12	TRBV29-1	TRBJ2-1	CSVEEEGNEQFF
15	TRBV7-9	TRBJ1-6	CASSLAGQAKAPLHF
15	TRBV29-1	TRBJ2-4	CSVDGRRGGKNIQYF
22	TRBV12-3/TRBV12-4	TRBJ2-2	CASSHLPRPGQGAPMNTGELFF
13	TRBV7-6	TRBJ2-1	CASSLDINNEQFF
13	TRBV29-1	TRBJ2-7	CSVVDGVSYEQYF
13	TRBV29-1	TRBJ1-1	CSVHAGLNTEAFF
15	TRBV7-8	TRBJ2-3	CASSLGTGVADTQYF
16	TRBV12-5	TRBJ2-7	CASGLVNAVESGEQYF
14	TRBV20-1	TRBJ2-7	CSARDSLSSYEQYF
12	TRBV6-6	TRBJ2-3	CASRPNMGTQYF
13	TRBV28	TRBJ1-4	CASSGEANEKLFF
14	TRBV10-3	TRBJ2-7	CAISEGTDDCEQYF
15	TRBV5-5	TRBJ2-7	CASSPGSGQVYEQYF
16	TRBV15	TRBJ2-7	CATSRGDRGAPYEQYF
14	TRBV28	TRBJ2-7	CASRDRDFSYEQYF
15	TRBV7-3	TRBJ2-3	CASSLIIGGSDTQYF
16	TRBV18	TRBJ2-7	CASSPLPGQGTYEQYF
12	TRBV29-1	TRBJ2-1	CSVFTAYNEQFF
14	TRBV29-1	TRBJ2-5	CSVEDGDSQETQYF
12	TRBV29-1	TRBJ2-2	CSVVGETGELFF
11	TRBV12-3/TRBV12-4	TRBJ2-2	CATHVGGELFF
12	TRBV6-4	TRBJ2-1	CASSPGGLEQFF
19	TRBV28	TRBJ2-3	CASSLWLGSAGVGTDTQYF
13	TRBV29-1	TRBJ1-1	CSVERQGNTEAFF
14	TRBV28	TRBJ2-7	CASRSETGAYEQYF